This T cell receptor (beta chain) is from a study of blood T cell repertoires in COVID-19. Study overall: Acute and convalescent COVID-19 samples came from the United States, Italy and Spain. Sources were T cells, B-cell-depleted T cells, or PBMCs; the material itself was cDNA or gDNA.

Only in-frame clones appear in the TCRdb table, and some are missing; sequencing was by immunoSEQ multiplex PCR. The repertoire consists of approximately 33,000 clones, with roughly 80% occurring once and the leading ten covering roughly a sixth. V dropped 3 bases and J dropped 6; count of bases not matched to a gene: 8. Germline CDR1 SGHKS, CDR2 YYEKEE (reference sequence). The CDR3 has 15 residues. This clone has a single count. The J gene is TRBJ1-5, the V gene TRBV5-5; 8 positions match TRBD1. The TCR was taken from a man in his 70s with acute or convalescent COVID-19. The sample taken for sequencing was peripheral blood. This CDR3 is CASSSGQGVGQPQHF. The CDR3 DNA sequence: TGTGCCAGCAGCTCAGGACAGGGAGTGGGTCAGCCCCAGCATTTT.